Listed below are T cell receptor beta chains from one sample, sequenced in a study of cytomegalovirus exposure and HLA in healthy donors. Measured with immunoSEQ multiplex PCR; TCRdb has only the in-frame clones, and not every one. The sample lists some 270,000 clones, 85% to 95% seen once, with about 1.5% in the top ten. Sequencing input: PBMCs. Receptor source: a girl between 2 and 10 years old in good health and CMV-seronegative. Both conserved end residues are part of each CDR3. Each record gives: clone size, V gene, CDR3 length, J gene, D gene, CDR3 protein, CDR3 DNA. The D gene is left open where the match is weak. Some rows have no size entry. The others give once, few or many, or a class for an expanded clone.

-,TRBV4-1,18,TRBJ1-2,TRBD1,CASSQDLGGRGRNYGYTF,TGCGCCAGCAGCCAAGATCTGGGGGGCAGGGGGCGGAACTATGGCTACACCTTC
-,TRBV20-1,11,TRBJ2-5,-,CSASLQETQYF,TGCAGTGCTAGCCTTCAAGAGACCCAGTACTTC
-,TRBV4-2,17,TRBJ1-5,-,CASSQGRGLASHQPQHF,TGTGCCAGCAGCCAAGGGAGGGGCCTAGCTAGTCATCAGCCCCAGCATTTT
-,TRBV19,14,TRBJ1-2,-,CASSIDPSSYGYTF,TGTGCCAGTAGTATAGATCCCTCCTCCTATGGCTACACCTTC
-,TRBV14,18,TRBJ2-1,TRBD1,CASSSQTGTGDRYNEQFF,TGTGCCAGCAGCTCCCAGACCGGGACAGGGGATCGGTACAATGAGCAGTTCTTC
once,TRBV6-1,15,TRBJ2-3,TRBD2,CASRASSGGRDTQYF,TGTGCCAGCAGAGCCTCTAGCGGGGGGCGGGATACGCAGTATTTT
-,TRBV27,13,TRBJ2-7,-,CASKGGLSYEQYF,TGTGCCAGCAAGGGAGGCCTCTCCTACGAGCAGTACTTC
once,TRBV6-1,17,TRBJ2-1,TRBD2,CASSEGTSGGPYNEQFF,TGTGCCAGCAGTGAAGGGACTAGCGGAGGCCCTTACAATGAGCAGTTCTTC
-,TRBV29-1,12,TRBJ2-7,-,CSVESQGSEQYF,TGCAGCGTTGAATCCCAGGGATCCGAGCAGTACTTC
-,TRBV9,13,TRBJ1-2,-,CASSVEYRQGYTF,TGTGCCAGCAGCGTAGAATACAGACAAGGCTACACCTTC
-,TRBV11-2,12,TRBJ2-7,-,CASSRREGEQYF,TGTGCCAGCAGTCGTCGAGAGGGCGAGCAGTACTTC
-,TRBV19,16,TRBJ1-3,-,CASSIPRGSSGNTIYF,TGTGCCAGTAGTATACCCCGGGGGAGCTCTGGAAACACCATATATTTT
-,TRBV19,14,TRBJ1-5,TRBD1,CASSIRAGGQPQHF,TGTGCCAGTAGTATTCGTGCAGGGGGCCAGCCCCAGCATTTT
-,TRBV10-1,13,TRBJ2-7,TRBD2,CASRGRVDYEQYF,TGCGCCAGCAGGGGGAGGGTAGACTACGAGCAGTACTTC
-,TRBV4-1,16,TRBJ1-2,TRBD1,CASSPLFIGQGSGYTF,TGCGCCAGCAGCCCGCTATTTATCGGACAGGGGAGCGGCTACACCTTC
-,TRBV6-1,12,TRBJ1-2,TRBD1,CASTSGGYGYTF,TGTGCCAGCACCTCAGGGGGCTATGGCTACACCTTC
-,TRBV9,15,TRBJ2-1,-,CASSQGIGSYNEQFF,TGTGCCAGCAGCCAGGGAATTGGCTCCTACAATGAGCAGTTCTTC
-,TRBV5-6,18,TRBJ2-3,TRBD1,CASSPTSGTGMGTDTQYF,TGTGCCAGCAGCCCCACCTCCGGGACAGGAATGGGCACAGATACGCAGTATTTT
-,TRBV5-1,15,TRBJ1-4,-,CASSLEPGTNEKLFF,TGCGCCAGCAGCTTGGAGCCAGGTACTAATGAAAAACTGTTTTTT
-,TRBV7-9,15,TRBJ2-7,TRBD1,CASSLVGTGAHEQYF,TGTGCCAGCAGCTTAGTTGGGACAGGGGCCCACGAGCAGTACTTC
-,TRBV19,14,TRBJ2-7,TRBD2,CASSMGLGLYEQYF,TGTGCCAGTAGTATGGGACTAGGGCTCTACGAGCAGTACTTC
-,TRBV5-1,15,TRBJ1-1,-,CASSPNRGNRLEAFF,TGCGCCAGCAGCCCTAATCGAGGGAATCGTCTTGAAGCTTTCTTT
-,TRBV5-1,16,TRBJ2-4,-,CASSLGQRIGKNIQYF,TGCGCCAGCAGCTTGGGACAACGGATAGGCAAAAACATTCAGTACTTC
-,TRBV13,13,TRBJ1-1,-,CASSLTANTEAFF,TGTGCCAGCAGCTTAACAGCGAACACTGAAGCTTTCTTT
-,TRBV10-3,17,TRBJ2-7,TRBD2,CAISAGTSGLDSYEQYF,TGTGCCATCAGTGCTGGGACTAGCGGGTTGGACTCCTACGAGCAGTACTTC
-,TRBV27,14,TRBJ2-7,-,CASKRSGLGYEQYF,TGTGCCAGCAAACGGAGCGGCCTTGGGTACGAGCAGTACTTC
-,TRBV7-6,15,TRBJ1-1,TRBD1,CASSPQTGESTEAFF,TGTGCCAGCAGCCCCCAGACAGGGGAATCCACTGAAGCTTTCTTT
-,TRBV15,18,TRBJ1-6,-,CATSSLSGGSSYNSPLHF,TGTGCCACCAGCAGCCTCTCGGGGGGGAGCTCCTATAATTCACCCCTCCACTTT
-,TRBV6-1,15,TRBJ1-6,-,CASSEAGTRNSPLHF,TGTGCCAGCAGTGAAGCGGGGACACGTAATTCACCCCTCCACTTT
-,TRBV27,13,TRBJ1-2,-,CASSLSGEYGYTF,TGTGCCAGCAGTTTATCAGGAGAGTATGGCTACACCTTC
-,TRBV5-4,12,TRBJ2-5,-,CASSSGEKAQYF,TGTGCCAGCAGCTCAGGGGAGAAGGCCCAGTACTTC
-,TRBV7-2,15,TRBJ1-5,TRBD1,CASSLFDRADQPQHF,TGTGCCAGCAGCTTATTTGACAGGGCCGATCAGCCCCAGCATTTT
few,TRBV5-1,14,TRBJ2-3,-,CASSLERDTDTQYF,TGCGCCAGCAGCTTGGAGAGGGACACAGATACGCAGTATTTT
-,TRBV10-2,13,TRBJ2-5,-,CASLPGQQETQYF,TGCGCCAGCCTCCCGGGACAACAAGAGACCCAGTACTTC
-,TRBV29-1,13,TRBJ2-7,-,CSCRGRGTYEQYF,TGCAGCTGCCGGGGCCGGGGGACCTACGAGCAGTACTTC
-,TRBV10-3,12,TRBJ2-4,-,CAISEDSQIQYF,TGTGCCATCAGTGAGGACAGCCAGATTCAGTACTTC
-,TRBV28,13,TRBJ2-6,-,CATLVTGANVLTF,TGTGCCACCCTAGTGACTGGGGCCAACGTCCTGACTTTC
-,TRBV5-4,17,TRBJ2-3,TRBD2,CASSLGTSGGITDTQYF,TGTGCCAGCAGCTTGGGAACTAGCGGGGGAATCACAGATACGCAGTATTTT